The rows below give T cell receptor beta chains drawn from one sample of a study of OX40 agonist ivuxolimab in advanced cancers. Here immunoSEQ multiplex PCR was the method, and the copy in TCRdb shows in-frame clones only, minus some. The data hold roughly 40,000 clones, with approximately 90% observed a single time. The sequenced sample was CD4+ or CD8+ T cells sorted from blood, obtained in a trial of the OX40 agonist ivuxolimab. The receptors were gathered from an adult with an advanced solid tumor such as melanoma, head and neck, liver or kidney cancer. The CDR3 runs from the conserved cysteine through the conserved F or W. The D gene is left open where the match is weak. Size tells how often a clone was seen (once, few, many) or the class of an expanded clone, and some rows leave it out.

size | D | J | V | CDR3 | DNA
NA | NA | TRBJ2-1 | TRBV27 | CASSPDSGFYNEQFF | TGTGCCAGCAGTCCGGATAGCGGATTCTACAATGAGCAGTTCTTC
NA | NA | TRBJ2-1 | TRBV19 | CASRSVSYNEQFF | TGTGCCAGCCGTAGCGTCTCCTACAATGAGCAGTTCTTC
NA | TRBD2 | TRBJ2-2 | TRBV7-8 | CASSLGRLAGDFPGELFF | TGTGCCAGCAGCTTAGGTCGGCTAGCGGGAGATTTTCCCGGGGAGCTGTTTTTT
once | NA | TRBJ2-5 | TRBV5-4 | CASSFGGSNQETQYF | TGTGCCAGCAGCTTTGGCGGGTCGAACCAAGAGACCCAGTACTTC
NA | NA | TRBJ2-7 | TRBV14 | CASSPFSYAYEQYF | TGTGCCAGCAGCCCCTTCTCTTACGCCTACGAGCAGTACTTC
NA | TRBD2 | TRBJ2-7 | TRBV9 | CASSLFQGLAGMNEQYF | TGTGCCAGCAGCTTATTCCAAGGACTAGCGGGAATGAACGAGCAGTACTTC
NA | NA | TRBJ2-7 | TRBV6-5 | CASRGGSSSYEQYF | TGTGCCAGCAGGGGAGGATCGAGCTCCTACGAGCAGTACTTC
once | TRBD1 | TRBJ2-7 | TRBV4-3 | CASSQNPGTGPEQYF | TGCGCCAGCAGCCAAAATCCCGGGACAGGGCCCGAGCAGTACTTC
NA | NA | TRBJ2-7 | TRBV7-9 | CASSFNTGTYEQYF | TGTGCCAGCAGCTTTAACACGGGAACCTACGAGCAGTACTTC
NA | NA | TRBJ2-3 | TRBV12-5 | CASGRTDTQYF | TGTGCTAGTGGTAGAACAGATACGCAGTATTTT
NA | NA | TRBJ2-2 | TRBV2 | CASSGWTENTGELFF | TGTGCCAGCAGTGGGTGGACAGAGAACACCGGGGAGCTGTTTTTT
NA | NA | TRBJ1-6 | TRBV27 | CASSRTAGASLNSPLHF | TGTGCCAGCAGCCGAACCGCGGGGGCGTCTCTTAATTCACCCCTCCACTTT
NA | NA | TRBJ2-3 | TRBV7-6 | CASSLLGDTDTQYF | TGTGCCAGCAGCTTACTCGGGGACACAGATACGCAGTATTTT
NA | TRBD2 | TRBJ2-1 | TRBV27 | CASSLFSGTSGYNEQFF | TGTGCCAGCAGTTTGTTCTCCGGGACTAGCGGCTACAATGAGCAGTTCTTC
NA | NA | TRBJ2-1 | TRBV6-4 | CASSDVATSSYNEQFF | TGTGCCAGCAGTGACGTTGCGACCAGCTCCTACAATGAGCAGTTCTTC
NA | TRBD1 | TRBJ2-2 | TRBV28 | CASRPTGGPGGELFF | TGTGCCAGCAGGCCGACAGGGGGCCCTGGGGGGGAGCTGTTTTTT